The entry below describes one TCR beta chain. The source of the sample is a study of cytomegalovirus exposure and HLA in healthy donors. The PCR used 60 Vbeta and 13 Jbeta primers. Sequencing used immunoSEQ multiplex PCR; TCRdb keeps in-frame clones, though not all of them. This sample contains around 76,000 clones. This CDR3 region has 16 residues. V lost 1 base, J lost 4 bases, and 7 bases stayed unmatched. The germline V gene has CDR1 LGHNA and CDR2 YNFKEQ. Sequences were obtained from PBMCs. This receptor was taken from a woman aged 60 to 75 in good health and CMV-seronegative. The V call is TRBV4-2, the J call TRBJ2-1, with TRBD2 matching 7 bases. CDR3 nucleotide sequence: TGTGCCAGCAGCCAAGCTCCCGGGACTAATTACAATGAGCAGTTCTTC. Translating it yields CASSQAPGTNYNEQFF.